The 24 T cell receptor beta chains below all came from one sample that was sequenced in a study of human CD8 memory T cell subsets. TCR beta was sequenced from UMI-tagged 5' RACE libraries. TCRdb re-called the 5' RACE reads and catalogs CDR3 proteins one per entry, DNA excluded. This sample's clone table lists about 5,500 distinct CDR3 sequences. The material sequenced was CD8+ T cells from PBMCs. The receptors here all came from a human donor in good health.

The gene calls are TRBV27 and TRBJ2-1; absent DNA, TCRdb's TRBD2 call cannot be checked. In germline, CDR1 is MNHEY, CDR2 SMNVEV (reference sequence). The CDR3 is 16 residues long. The CDR3 spells CASSLTGLAGVPEQFF.

The chain joins TRBV3-1 to TRBJ2-1; TCRdb calls TRBD2, which cannot be checked without DNA. The length of the CDR3 is 15 residues. The germline gives CDR1 LGHDT, CDR2 YNNKEL (reference sequence). CDR3 sequence: CASSQELAVYNEQFF.

V usage is TRBV6-2 or TRBV6-3 and J usage is TRBJ2-1. There are 15 residues in the CDR3. Germline loops: CDR1 MNHEY, CDR2 SVGEGT. The CDR3 sequence: CASSYGVGSYNEQFF.

Frequency places this clonotype as medium-sized (0.01 to 0.1%). The J gene is TRBJ2-1, the V gene TRBV29-1; no DNA is available, so the TRBD2 call from TCRdb remains unchecked. In germline, CDR1 is SQVTM, CDR2 ANQGSEA. This CDR3 comprises 15 residues. The CDR3 sequence: CSVEVLLAGGYEQFF.

This sequence joins TRBV29-1 and TRBJ2-1; TCRdb designates TRBD2, a call that cannot be tested without DNA. CDR1 and CDR2 from the germline V gene are SQVTM and ANQGSEA. There are 14 residues in the CDR3. This CDR3 is CSVVGLAGSNEQFF.

This chain uses TRBV20-1 with TRBJ1-2; there is no DNA to check the TCRdb D call of TRBD1. CDR3 length: 14 residues. Germline assignment: CDR1 DFQATT and CDR2 SNEGSKA (reference sequence). CDR3 in amino acids: CSATGVRERYGYTF.

This clonotype is identified as large from frequency. The rearrangement links TRBV20-1 to TRBJ2-2; TCRdb designates TRBD1, a call that cannot be tested without DNA. The CDR3 runs to 13 residues. Germline CDR1 and CDR2: DFQATT and SNEGSKA (reference sequence). The CDR3 here is CSATTGVTGELFF.

V usage is TRBV2 and J usage is TRBJ1-1; TCRdb picks TRBD1, but there is no DNA to check that call. Looked up from germline, CDR1 is SNHLY and CDR2 is FYNNEI. There are 12 residues in the CDR3. CDR3 loop: CAILGGDTEAFF.

This rearrangement joins TRBV27 to TRBJ2-7. The CDR3 is made up of 16 amino acids. CDR1 MNHEY and CDR2 SMNVEV come from the germline V gene (reference sequence). The CDR3 here is CASSLEAGPVLYEQYF.

This rearrangement joins TRBV3-1 to TRBJ2-7; TCRdb gives TRBD1 as the D gene, but with no DNA this cannot be confirmed. Germline CDR1 LGHDT, CDR2 YNNKEL (reference sequence). This CDR3 comprises 15 residues. The CDR3 sequence is CASSQEGTGAHKKYF.

V gene TRBV12-3 or TRBV12-4 combines with J gene TRBJ2-1; checking the TCRdb D call of TRBD2 is not possible without DNA. This CDR3 has 16 residues. CDR3 in amino acids: CASSLGLGLAGDEQFF.

This rearrangement joins TRBV27 to TRBJ1-3. In germline, CDR1 is MNHEY, CDR2 SMNVEV (reference sequence). This CDR3 spans 17 amino acids. CDR3 residues: CASSSSTEGPQGNTIYF.

This rearrangement joins TRBV7-9 to TRBJ2-1; the D call of TRBD1 rests on TCRdb alone, since no DNA is present to check it. CDR1 and CDR2 (germline): SEHNR, FQNEAQ (reference sequence). The CDR3 sequence is 16 residues long. The CDR3 spells CASSGTQGKSYNEQFF.

This chain links TRBV24-1 with TRBJ2-2; TCRdb returns TRBD2, unconfirmable since there is no DNA. Per germline, CDR1 KGHDR and CDR2 SFDVKD. This CDR3 contains 16 residues. The CDR3 spells CATSDTTSGITGELFF.

In terms of frequency, this clonotype is medium-sized. The rearrangement joins TRBV27 to TRBJ1-4; TCRdb lists TRBD1, though no DNA is available to test this call. The CDR3 runs 16 residues. The germline CDR1 and CDR2 sequences are MNHEY and SMNVEV (reference sequence). The CDR3 loop reads CASSLSGPPTNEKLFF. The full variable domain, in which reference TRBV27 and TRBJ1-4 provide the parts outside the CDR3, is EAQVTQNPRYLITVTGKKLTVTCSQNMNHEYMSWYRQDPGLGLRQIYYSMNVEVTDKGDVPEGYKVSRKEKRNFPLILESPSPNQTSLYFCASSLSGPPTNEKLFFGSGTQLSVL.

The chain couples TRBV20-1 to TRBJ1-5; as DNA is missing, the TRBD1 call by TCRdb cannot be tested. The CDR3 length is 16 residues. The V gene's germline CDR1 is DFQATT and CDR2 SNEGSKA (reference sequence). The CDR3: CSAWGRGLTSNQPQHF.

This clonotype is labeled medium-sized based on frequency. The V call is TRBV5-1, the J call TRBJ1-2; TCRdb selects TRBD1, and the lack of DNA leaves this call unchecked. Germline V lookup: CDR1 SGHRS, CDR2 YFSETQ. The CDR3 has 17 residues. The chain's CDR3 is CASSPGAGGVKDYGYTF.

This sequence joins TRBV3-1 and TRBJ2-1; as DNA is missing, the TRBD1 call by TCRdb cannot be tested. CDR1 is LGHDT, CDR2 YNNKEL, per germline (reference sequence). The CDR3 length is 14 residues. CDR3 in amino acids: CASSLPYDSSEQFF.

V usage is TRBV7-9 and J usage is TRBJ2-7; the D gene TCRdb calls, TRBD1, cannot be checked with no DNA. CDR1 is SEHNR, CDR2 FQNEAQ, per germline (reference sequence). The CDR3 has 19 residues. The CDR3 loop is CASSPQLGQGEAEGREQYF.

V usage is TRBV2 and J usage is TRBJ2-3; TCRdb lists TRBD2, though no DNA is available to test this call. The CDR3 is 15 residues long. CDR1 SNHLY and CDR2 FYNNEI come from the germline V gene. This CDR3 is CASTGGILSAGTQYF.

The chain joins TRBV2 to TRBJ2-5. The V gene's germline CDR1 is SNHLY and CDR2 FYNNEI. The CDR3 spans 13 residues. CDR3 residues: CASSLGYGETQYF.

The chain is built from TRBV6-5 and TRBJ1-6; TCRdb picks TRBD1, but there is no DNA to check that call. Germline V gene lookup returns CDR1 MNHEY and CDR2 SVGAGI. CDR3 length equals 15 residues. This chain's CDR3 is CASSFGTGRDSPLHF.

The chain couples TRBV5-1 to TRBJ1-1. Germline CDR1 and CDR2: SGHRS and YFSETQ. CDR3 length: 14 amino acids. The CDR3 sequence: CASSLDGIATEAFF.

The CDR3 reads CASSQDIRGFMNTEAFF. The chain uses TRBV4-1 and TRBJ1-1; there is no DNA to check the TCRdb D call of TRBD1. In germline, CDR1 is MGHRA, CDR2 YSYEKL. The CDR3 spans 17 residues.